This T cell receptor (beta chain) was identified in a study of response to subunit inactivated influenza vaccine. Details on this clonotype: The antigen remains undetermined.

TCRdb fed the RT-PCR reads into MiXCR, producing one record per CDR3 protein. Here the sample spans roughly 700,000 distinct CDR3 sequences, 11% to 15% being singletons. This CDR3 has 15 amino acids. CDR1 SGHVS and CDR2 FQNEAQ come from the germline V gene. V lost 6 bases, J lost 7 bases, and 18 bases lay in between. Broader study findings: Researchers suggested that each seasonal influenza vaccination recruits few new T cells.

The chain links TRBV7-8 to TRBJ1-4; D might be TRBD1 (6 bases). Here the sequenced sample was PBMCs from blood, taken less than 15 days before vaccination. The origin of this receptor is a man aged 50 to 60 who received an inactivated influenza vaccine. The CDR3: CASRRRDTSFEKLFF. In nucleotides, the CDR3 is TGTGCCAGCAGACGGCGGGACACCTCCTTTGAAAAACTGTTTTTT.